These T cell receptor beta chains were read from a single sample in a study of response to subunit inactivated influenza vaccine. One entry per CDR3 protein results from TCRdb running MiXCR on the RT-PCR reads. Of over 400,000 distinct CDR3 sequences listed, approximately 10% are singletons. The sequencing here drew on PBMCs from blood, taken roughly 46 days after vaccination. These receptors were taken from a man aged 45 to 65 who received an inactivated influenza vaccine. Both conserved end residues are part of each CDR3. Fields, in order: J gene, clone size, CDR3 length, V gene, D gene, CDR3 protein, CDR3 DNA. D genes are given only for firm matches. Clone size is not always given. Where it is, it says once, few, many or a class for expanded clones.

j_call: TRBJ2-1
clone_size: few
cdr3_length: 19
v_call: TRBV5-1
d_call: TRBD2
cdr3_aa: CASSLWTSGGLRGYNEQFF
cdr3_nt: TGCGCCAGCAGCTTGTGGACTAGCGGGGGCCTTAGGGGGTACAATGAGCAGTTCTTC

j_call: TRBJ2-3
clone_size: -
cdr3_length: 14
v_call: TRBV15
d_call: -
cdr3_aa: CATSMWQGSDTQYF
cdr3_nt: TGTGCCACCAGTATGTGGCAGGGCTCAGATACGCAGTATTTT

j_call: TRBJ2-5
clone_size: few
cdr3_length: 15
v_call: TRBV24-1
d_call: -
cdr3_aa: CATSDSTVVQETQYF
cdr3_nt: TGTGCCACCAGTGATTCGACAGTGGTACAAGAGACCCAGTACTTC

j_call: TRBJ2-6
clone_size: many
cdr3_length: 17
v_call: TRBV11-2
d_call: -
cdr3_aa: CASSLSPQGYGANVLTF
cdr3_nt: TGTGCCAGCAGCTTATCCCCACAGGGTTACGGGGCCAACGTCCTGACTTTC

j_call: TRBJ2-1
clone_size: few
cdr3_length: 15
v_call: TRBV6-5
d_call: -
cdr3_aa: CASSSNLGSYNEQFF
cdr3_nt: TGTGCCAGCAGTTCCAACCTAGGATCCTACAATGAGCAGTTCTTC

j_call: TRBJ2-1
clone_size: -
cdr3_length: 16
v_call: TRBV28
d_call: -
cdr3_aa: CASSPRPGRPENEQFF
cdr3_nt: TGTGCCAGCAGTCCTCGACCGGGACGGCCGGAGAATGAGCAGTTCTTC

j_call: TRBJ2-3
clone_size: many
cdr3_length: 15
v_call: TRBV20-1
d_call: -
cdr3_aa: CSASDVRGAADTQYF
cdr3_nt: TGCAGTGCTAGCGACGTCCGGGGGGCCGCAGATACGCAGTATTTT

j_call: TRBJ2-7
clone_size: few
cdr3_length: 16
v_call: TRBV6-2/TRBV6-3
d_call: TRBD1
cdr3_aa: CASSIPPGTGSYEQYF
cdr3_nt: TGTGCCAGCAGTATACCGCCCGGGACAGGGTCCTACGAGCAGTACTTC

j_call: TRBJ2-2
clone_size: -
cdr3_length: 14
v_call: TRBV29-1
d_call: -
cdr3_aa: CSVIQSWDTGELFF
cdr3_nt: TGCAGCGTCATACAGAGCTGGGACACCGGGGAGCTGTTTTTT

j_call: TRBJ1-1
clone_size: many
cdr3_length: 13
v_call: TRBV7-9
d_call: -
cdr3_aa: CASSGQFGTEAFF
cdr3_nt: TGTGCCAGCAGCGGACAATTCGGCACTGAAGCTTTCTTT

j_call: TRBJ2-5
clone_size: few
cdr3_length: 15
v_call: TRBV20-1
d_call: -
cdr3_aa: CSARLRPLYVETQYF
cdr3_nt: TGCAGTGCTAGGTTGAGGCCCTTGTATGTAGAGACCCAGTACTTC

j_call: TRBJ2-3
clone_size: -
cdr3_length: 16
v_call: TRBV5-6
d_call: TRBD2
cdr3_aa: CASSWGTSGTTDTQYF
cdr3_nt: TGTGCCAGCAGCTGGGGGACTAGCGGGACCACAGATACGCAGTATTTT

j_call: TRBJ2-7
clone_size: many
cdr3_length: 17
v_call: TRBV5-6
d_call: TRBD2
cdr3_aa: CASSPSGGARSTHEQYF
cdr3_nt: TGTGCCAGCAGCCCCAGCGGGGGGGCCCGCTCTACTCACGAGCAGTACTTC

j_call: TRBJ1-2
clone_size: -
cdr3_length: 17
v_call: TRBV27
d_call: TRBD1
cdr3_aa: CASSLNRGATPNYGYTF
cdr3_nt: TGTGCCAGCAGTCTAAACAGGGGCGCTACCCCTAACTATGGCTACACCTTC

j_call: TRBJ2-7
clone_size: few
cdr3_length: 14
v_call: TRBV7-6
d_call: -
cdr3_aa: CASSRTPLSNEQYF
cdr3_nt: TGTGCCAGCAGCCGGACTCCCCTCTCGAACGAGCAGTACTTC

j_call: TRBJ1-2
clone_size: many
cdr3_length: 12
v_call: TRBV12-3/TRBV12-4
d_call: -
cdr3_aa: CASSRANYGYTF
cdr3_nt: TGTGCCAGCAGCCGAGCTAACTATGGCTACACCTTC

j_call: TRBJ1-1
clone_size: -
cdr3_length: 15
v_call: TRBV7-8
d_call: -
cdr3_aa: CASSLVSGSDTEAFF
cdr3_nt: TGTGCCAGCAGCTTAGTTTCAGGGTCGGACACTGAAGCTTTCTTT

j_call: TRBJ2-2
clone_size: many
cdr3_length: 16
v_call: TRBV5-1
d_call: -
cdr3_aa: CASSLVRDVATGELFF
cdr3_nt: TGCGCCAGCAGCTTGGTAAGGGATGTCGCCACCGGGGAGCTGTTTTTT

j_call: TRBJ1-2
clone_size: few
cdr3_length: 16
v_call: TRBV10-2
d_call: -
cdr3_aa: CASTPRRDTANYGYTF
cdr3_nt: TGCGCCAGCACACCCAGACGGGACACAGCTAACTATGGCTACACCTTC

j_call: TRBJ2-7
clone_size: -
cdr3_length: 14
v_call: TRBV6-5
d_call: -
cdr3_aa: CASSSFFTSLEQYF
cdr3_nt: TGTGCCAGCAGTTCCTTTTTCACGTCCTTGGAGCAGTACTTC

j_call: TRBJ2-7
clone_size: -
cdr3_length: 14
v_call: TRBV20-1
d_call: -
cdr3_aa: CSARDRGRAYEQYF
cdr3_nt: TGCAGTGCTAGAGATAGGGGCAGGGCCTACGAGCAGTACTTC

j_call: TRBJ2-1
clone_size: -
cdr3_length: 15
v_call: TRBV9
d_call: -
cdr3_aa: CASSRGGGLGNEQFF
cdr3_nt: TGTGCCAGCAGCCGCGGGGGCGGTCTCGGAAATGAGCAGTTCTTC

j_call: TRBJ2-7
clone_size: few
cdr3_length: 14
v_call: TRBV20-1
d_call: -
cdr3_aa: CSARDLLVSYEQYF
cdr3_nt: TGCAGTGCTAGAGATCTTTTAGTCTCCTACGAGCAGTACTTC

j_call: TRBJ1-4
clone_size: -
cdr3_length: 16
v_call: TRBV4-1
d_call: TRBD1
cdr3_aa: CASSQNQGTGGEKLFF
cdr3_nt: TGCGCCAGCAGCCAGAACCAAGGGACAGGAGGGGAAAAACTGTTTTTT

j_call: TRBJ2-3
clone_size: many
cdr3_length: 16
v_call: TRBV7-8
d_call: TRBD2
cdr3_aa: CASSLAAGGPTDTQYF
cdr3_nt: TGTGCCAGCAGCTTAGCGGCGGGAGGGCCAACAGATACGCAGTATTTT

j_call: TRBJ2-7
clone_size: few
cdr3_length: 14
v_call: TRBV12-3/TRBV12-4
d_call: -
cdr3_aa: CASTRSTGTYEQYF
cdr3_nt: TGTGCCAGCACCAGATCGACAGGAACCTACGAGCAGTACTTC

j_call: TRBJ1-1
clone_size: -
cdr3_length: 15
v_call: TRBV4-3
d_call: -
cdr3_aa: CASSQEGAVSTEAFF
cdr3_nt: TGCGCCAGCAGCCAAGAAGGGGCCGTCTCCACTGAAGCTTTCTTT

j_call: TRBJ1-2
clone_size: many
cdr3_length: 12
v_call: TRBV20-1
d_call: -
cdr3_aa: CSARDHGFGYTF
cdr3_nt: TGCAGTGCTAGAGATCACGGGTTCGGCTACACCTTC

j_call: TRBJ2-1
clone_size: few
cdr3_length: 14
v_call: TRBV20-1
d_call: TRBD2
cdr3_aa: CSARAPLAGEEQFF
cdr3_nt: TGCAGTGCTAGAGCCCCACTAGCGGGAGAAGAGCAGTTCTTC

j_call: TRBJ1-2
clone_size: few
cdr3_length: 12
v_call: TRBV29-1
d_call: -
cdr3_aa: CSGKTANYGYTF
cdr3_nt: TGCAGCGGAAAGACAGCTAACTATGGCTACACCTTC

j_call: TRBJ2-3
clone_size: -
cdr3_length: 15
v_call: TRBV5-1
d_call: TRBD2
cdr3_aa: CASTRSSGSTDTQYF
cdr3_nt: TGCGCCAGCACGCGGTCTAGCGGGAGCACAGATACGCAGTATTTT

j_call: TRBJ1-4
clone_size: few
cdr3_length: 16
v_call: TRBV4-1
d_call: TRBD1
cdr3_aa: CASSPSGGQGNEKLFF
cdr3_nt: TGCGCCAGCAGCCCGTCCGGAGGACAGGGTAATGAAAAACTGTTTTTT

j_call: TRBJ2-4
clone_size: -
cdr3_length: 13
v_call: TRBV12-3/TRBV12-4
d_call: TRBD2
cdr3_aa: CASSPSGGPIQYF
cdr3_nt: TGTGCCAGCAGTCCCAGCGGGGGGCCCATTCAGTACTTC

j_call: TRBJ2-3
clone_size: -
cdr3_length: 15
v_call: TRBV7-7
d_call: -
cdr3_aa: CASSLGVTPTDTQYF
cdr3_nt: TGTGCCAGCAGCTTAGGGGTTACCCCCACAGATACGCAGTATTTT

j_call: TRBJ2-5
clone_size: many
cdr3_length: 19
v_call: TRBV20-1
d_call: TRBD2
cdr3_aa: CSARPGGREKPSHRETQYF
cdr3_nt: TGCAGTGCTAGACCCGGGGGGAGAGAGAAACCCTCCCACCGGGAGACCCAGTACTTC

j_call: TRBJ2-7
clone_size: many
cdr3_length: 16
v_call: TRBV12-3/TRBV12-4
d_call: TRBD1
cdr3_aa: CASSSDRGFPLYEQYF
cdr3_nt: TGTGCCAGCAGTTCGGACAGGGGGTTCCCCCTTTACGAGCAGTACTTC

j_call: TRBJ1-1
clone_size: many
cdr3_length: 13
v_call: TRBV29-1
d_call: -
cdr3_aa: CSVDGGENTEAFF
cdr3_nt: TGCAGCGTTGATGGTGGGGAGAACACTGAAGCTTTCTTT

j_call: TRBJ1-5
clone_size: -
cdr3_length: 19
v_call: TRBV12-1
d_call: -
cdr3_aa: CASSLRRGIESTSNQPQHF
cdr3_nt: TGTGCCAGCAGCCTGCGTAGGGGTATCGAGTCCACCTCCAATCAGCCCCAGCATTTT

j_call: TRBJ2-5
clone_size: -
cdr3_length: 14
v_call: TRBV12-3/TRBV12-4
d_call: -
cdr3_aa: CASSFTGGRETQYF
cdr3_nt: TGTGCCAGCAGTTTCACGGGGGGCAGAGAGACCCAGTACTTC

j_call: TRBJ1-4
clone_size: many
cdr3_length: 15
v_call: TRBV6-1
d_call: -
cdr3_aa: CASSKVQGINEKLFF
cdr3_nt: TGTGCCAGCAGTAAAGTCCAGGGGATTAATGAAAAACTGTTTTTT

j_call: TRBJ2-7
clone_size: few
cdr3_length: 15
v_call: TRBV6-1
d_call: -
cdr3_aa: CASSETGRSSYEQYF
cdr3_nt: TGTGCCAGCAGTGAGACAGGTCGCAGCTCCTACGAGCAGTACTTC

j_call: TRBJ2-2
clone_size: -
cdr3_length: 15
v_call: TRBV12-3/TRBV12-4
d_call: -
cdr3_aa: CASSDRTGNTGELFF
cdr3_nt: TGTGCCAGCAGTGACCGAACAGGGAACACCGGGGAGCTGTTTTTT

j_call: TRBJ1-4
clone_size: -
cdr3_length: 14
v_call: TRBV5-1
d_call: -
cdr3_aa: CASSLVPGYDELFF
cdr3_nt: TGCGCCAGCAGCTTGGTTCCCGGGTACGATGAACTGTTTTTT

j_call: TRBJ2-5
clone_size: -
cdr3_length: 15
v_call: TRBV12-3/TRBV12-4
d_call: TRBD1
cdr3_aa: CASSSGQTRQETQYF
cdr3_nt: TGTGCCAGCAGTTCGGGACAGACCCGTCAAGAGACCCAGTACTTC

j_call: TRBJ2-2
clone_size: -
cdr3_length: 17
v_call: TRBV5-1
d_call: -
cdr3_aa: CASSLAIGQSNTGELFF
cdr3_nt: TGCGCCAGCAGCTTGGCCATCGGACAGTCGAACACCGGGGAGCTGTTTTTT

j_call: TRBJ2-5
clone_size: few
cdr3_length: 13
v_call: TRBV20-1
d_call: -
cdr3_aa: CSADWGRQETQYF
cdr3_nt: TGCAGTGCTGATTGGGGGCGGCAAGAGACCCAGTACTTC

j_call: TRBJ2-1
clone_size: -
cdr3_length: 15
v_call: TRBV7-3
d_call: -
cdr3_aa: CASSLTRSSYNEQFF
cdr3_nt: TGTGCCAGCAGCTTAACAAGGAGCTCCTACAATGAGCAGTTCTTC

j_call: TRBJ2-7
clone_size: many
cdr3_length: 17
v_call: TRBV10-3
d_call: TRBD1
cdr3_aa: CAISESMRGTGIREQYF
cdr3_nt: TGTGCCATCAGTGAGTCCATGAGGGGGACAGGGATTCGCGAGCAGTACTTC

j_call: TRBJ2-2
clone_size: -
cdr3_length: 15
v_call: TRBV12-3/TRBV12-4
d_call: TRBD1
cdr3_aa: CASRTGGEGAGELFF
cdr3_nt: TGTGCCAGCAGGACAGGGGGCGAGGGAGCCGGGGAGCTGTTTTTT

j_call: TRBJ2-3
clone_size: few
cdr3_length: 14
v_call: TRBV6-2/TRBV6-3
d_call: -
cdr3_aa: CASSYAPITNTQYF
cdr3_nt: TGTGCCAGCAGTTACGCCCCAATAACCAATACGCAGTATTTT

j_call: TRBJ2-1
clone_size: -
cdr3_length: 20
v_call: TRBV5-4
d_call: TRBD2
cdr3_aa: CASSSWHAAGDSSSYNEQFF
cdr3_nt: TGTGCCAGCAGCTCATGGCATGCGGCGGGAGACTCAAGCTCCTACAATGAGCAGTTCTTC

j_call: TRBJ2-3
clone_size: -
cdr3_length: 14
v_call: TRBV6-5
d_call: TRBD1
cdr3_aa: CASSYTTGPDTQYF
cdr3_nt: TGTGCCAGCAGCTATACGACAGGGCCAGATACGCAGTATTTT

j_call: TRBJ2-3
clone_size: few
cdr3_length: 19
v_call: TRBV11-1
d_call: TRBD2
cdr3_aa: CASSWRGLAGAFSTDTQYF
cdr3_nt: TGTGCCAGCAGCTGGAGGGGACTAGCGGGAGCCTTCTCCACAGATACGCAGTATTTT

j_call: TRBJ2-7
clone_size: -
cdr3_length: 16
v_call: TRBV20-1
d_call: TRBD2
cdr3_aa: CSARDRASGGYYEQYF
cdr3_nt: TGCAGTGCTAGAGATCGGGCTAGCGGGGGGTACTACGAGCAGTACTTC